This TCR beta chain is drawn from a study of T-cell memory formation after mild COVID-19. In the study overall: Largely donor-specific sequence clusters came from a couple of donors.

This CDR3 is built from 14 residues. Trimming stripped 1 base from V and 0 bases from J, with 6 bases between. Per the germline V gene, CDR1 is SGHTA and CDR2 is FQGNSA. TCRdb processed the 5' RACE reads anew with MiXCR; each CDR3 protein has one entry. The sample shows about 430,000 distinct CDR3 sequences, roughly 18% of them seen only once. As for this clonotype: Antigen: not known.

General study findings and limits: CD4+ contracting clones were mainly CM and EM; CD8+ ones, EMRA. Among clones contracting day 15 to 85, CD4/CD8 was balanced, whereas later expanders leaned CD4+.

The material sequenced was PBMCs or a T cell subset sorted from them (not recorded which). This receptor was obtained from a young man who had mild COVID-19 (a few samples of this study predate the infection). Cell type and time point are not known. The chain is built from TRBV7-2 and TRBJ1-2, with D hard to call. CDR3 sequence reads: CASSLGLANYGYTF. Here the CDR3 DNA reads TGTGCCAGCAGCTTAGGGCTGGCTAACTATGGCTACACCTTC.